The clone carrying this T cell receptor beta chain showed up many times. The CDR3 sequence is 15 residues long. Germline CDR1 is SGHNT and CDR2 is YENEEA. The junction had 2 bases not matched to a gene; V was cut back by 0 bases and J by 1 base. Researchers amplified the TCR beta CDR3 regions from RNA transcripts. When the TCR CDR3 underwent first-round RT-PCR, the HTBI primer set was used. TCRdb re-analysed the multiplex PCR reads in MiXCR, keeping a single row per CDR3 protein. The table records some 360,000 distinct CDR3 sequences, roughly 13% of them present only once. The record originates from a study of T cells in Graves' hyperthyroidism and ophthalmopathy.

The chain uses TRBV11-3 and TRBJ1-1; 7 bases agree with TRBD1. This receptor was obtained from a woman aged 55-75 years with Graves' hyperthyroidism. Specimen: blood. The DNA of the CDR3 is TGTGCCAGCAGCTTAGAAGAGGGGGCGAACACTGAAGCTTTCTTT. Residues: CASSLEEGANTEAFF.